The T cell receptor beta chain described here comes from a study of shared clonotypes between healthy human individuals (TCRdb year 2020). Some background on the complete study: The cohort included three men and a couple of women between 18 and 49 years of age. To estimate repertoire size and how much clonotypes are shared between individuals, the study performed deep sequencing of blood TCR repertoires from 4 to 6 healthy adults. Leukapheresis yielded between about 0.8 and 8.9 billion PBMCs per donor. Different laboratories and diverse techniques were used to prepare libraries and sequence TCR repertoires, to increase sequencing depth and limit assay-specific biases. Per donor, three plates each were used for CD4 naive and CD4 memory, two for CD8 naive, and one for CD8 memory.

Broader findings and caveats from the paper: Pairwise subsampling led to the expectation that sequencing depth would affect the degree of clonotype sharing among donors. The genetic and exposure-history diversity represented was limited by the small number of donors. Rarefaction of sorted-subset datasets indicated incomplete sequencing despite the large sequencing depth. Only blood was sampled, and tissue TCR repertoires likely differ from those in blood. Naive subsets generally had larger estimated clonotype richness than memory subsets did. Higher generation probabilities were observed for clonotypes shared by all four sorted-subset donors than for non-shared clonotypes. About 4.5% of naive CD4, around 4% of naive CD8, approximately 2% of memory CD4, and less than 0.45% of memory CD8 clonotypes were shared across several donors.

Of note for this clone: Its binding antigen is unknown. Per-nucleotide qualities are absent, and no much larger clonotype sits a single base away.

The donors were healthy, HIV-negative adults with no recently reported acute infections or vaccinations. Every donor was a Caucasian adult living in Nashville, Tennessee, USA. CD4+ T cells were enriched by magnetic negative selection; naive cells were then positively selected on CD45RA, and the negative fraction formed the memory subset. After blood collection by leukapheresis, PBMCs were isolated using Ficoll-Histopaque density gradient centrifugation and then cryopreserved in the vapor phase of liquid nitrogen. Purity and quantity of every magnetically sorted T cell population were checked by analytical flow cytometry. Each sorted fraction had its genomic DNA isolated and then quantified by UV absorbance on a Nanodrop 2000c. CDR1 and CDR2 are read off the germline V gene (reference sequence) as LNHDA and SQIVND. There are 17 amino acids in the CDR3, from cysteine to phenylalanine inclusive. Only CDR3 DNA is held: 51 bases, read in frame from base 1. The trim is 4 bases for V and 5 bases for J, with a gap of 23 bases between the germline ends.

Using the deep immunoSEQ assay, multiplex PCR amplified TCR CDR3 regions from genomic DNA. Genomic DNA extracted from each cell subset was distributed evenly over all wells of several immunoSEQ 96-well plates, and each plate served as one replicate. For sorted subsets, each replicate PCR was loaded with 150 to 250 ng genomic DNA, equivalent to about 30,000 T cell genomes. The purified libraries were quantified using a Qubit 3.0 fluorometer, sized with a Bioanalyzer 2100, and then quantified again using the KAPA Library Quantification kit. Each immunoSEQ 96-well plate was sequenced on its own single-read 150-cycle Illumina NextSeq 550 flow cell. As for how the authors treated the data: Because the immunoSEQ output held only junctional sequences and lacked quality scores, the filtering could not match the filtering applied to full-length reads. Sequences were annotated with PyIR, a Python wrapper for IgBLAST v1.9, and V/J genes and CDR3 were assigned using IMGT germline references. Reads were removed for weak V/J assignments (E-value above 1e-6), missing CDR3, stop codons, out-of-frame junctions, or ambiguous translated residues. A V3J clonotype was defined by an identical inferred V gene, J gene, and CDR3 amino acid sequence. To compute the percentage overlap between repertoires, the number of shared unique clonotypes was divided by the size of the smaller repertoire. Three approaches were used to assess repertoire richness: RTK rarefaction, the Chao1 estimator, and Recon v2.1 estimates of unobserved clonotypes. For all TCRbeta clonotypes obtained by the gDNA method from four donors, generation probabilities were computed with OLGA. Held by TCRdb, this immuneACCESS table contains in-frame sequences only and omits some clones. Under half of the omission traces to an unresolved V gene where checked; the cause of the rest is unknown. V and J calls and clone size are copied from that table; D and trimming were computed from the DNA. The table for this sample lists 550,000 to 700,000 clones; 73% of them were counted only once. Of the sample, 1.5% to 2% is held by the ten largest clones.

Recombination joined TRBV19 with TRBJ1-1, with no reliable assignment of the D segment. The sequenced material came from memory CD4+ T cells sorted from blood. The sample's cell subset or site label, decoded: CD45RA-negative fraction. The receptor was isolated from a woman aged 25 to 45 in good health. The nucleotide sequence reads TGTGCCAGTAGTACCCAACCCAGCCCTGTAAGCGGGACTGAAGCTTTCTTT. Its amino acids are CASSTQPSPVSGTEAFF.